The entry that follows covers one T cell receptor (beta chain) sequence. Its specificity is unknown. V gave up 5 bases and J gave up 3 bases, with 23 bases separating them. Germline CDR1 reads LNHDA; CDR2 reads SQIVND (reference sequence). The CDR3 totals 17 residues. It was with 60 Vbeta and 13 Jbeta primers that the PCR ran. Profiling relied on immunoSEQ multiplex PCR, and the TCRdb table lists in-frame clones only, not all of them. Recorded here are tens of thousands of clones; the top ten clones represent roughly 9.6%. This specimen belongs to a study of cytomegalovirus exposure and HLA in healthy donors. Study findings and constraints: CMV serostatus alone was available as immune exposure information.

This rearrangement joins TRBV19 to TRBJ2-7; D may be TRBD1 (6 bases). Sequencing used PBMCs. The sequence was obtained from a man aged 45-65 years in good health and CMV-seropositive. The CDR3 is CASSVSPGDGRHYEQYF. The DNA of the CDR3 is TGTGCCAGTAGTGTTTCCCCAGGGGACGGAAGACACTACGAGCAGTACTTC.